Here is one T cell receptor (beta chain) with its context. This specimen includes other DNA sequences encoding the same CDR3. The data originate from a study of blood T cell repertoires in COVID-19. The assay was immunoSEQ multiplex PCR, and TCRdb's table has in-frame clones only and misses some. Of about 340,000 clones in the sample, 83% are singletons; the top ten hold about 3%. Trimming left V 1 base short and J 0 bases short, with 5 bases between. The CDR3 length is 14 residues. The V gene's germline CDR1 is SGHTA and CDR2 FQGNSA. This receptor was identified in a man aged 25 to 45 with active or convalescent COVID-19. Sequencing input: peripheral blood. J is TRBJ2-3 and V is TRBV7-2; no firm D call. CDR3 nucleotides: TGTGCCAGCAGCTTAGACAGAAGCACAGATACGCAGTATTTT. Protein: CASSLDRSTDTQYF.